Listed below are T cell receptor beta chains from one sample, sequenced in a study of cytomegalovirus exposure and HLA in healthy donors. Data came from immunoSEQ multiplex PCR; TCRdb stores just in-frame clones and leaves some out. The table includes approximately 110,000 clones, 73% detected once. The sequencing sample was made of PBMCs. All receptors derive from a man aged 55 to 70 in good health and CMV-seropositive. Both conserved end residues are part of each CDR3. The D gene is left open where the match is weak. Not all rows give a size; the values are once, few, many and, for expanded clones, a class.

j_call: TRBJ1-2
v_call: TRBV6-6
clone_size: NA
d_call: NA
cdr3_nt: TGTGCCAGCAGTCCTTCTACCTCTTCCTATGGCTACACCTTC
cdr3_aa: CASSPSTSSYGYTF

j_call: TRBJ2-3
v_call: TRBV6-5
clone_size: NA
d_call: TRBD1
cdr3_nt: TGTGCCAGCAGCCGGGACAGGGTAACAGATACGCAGTATTTT
cdr3_aa: CASSRDRVTDTQYF

j_call: TRBJ1-1
v_call: TRBV7-8
clone_size: NA
d_call: NA
cdr3_nt: TGTGCCAGCAGCTTAGGCGGGCCCGCTTTCTTT
cdr3_aa: CASSLGGPAFF

j_call: TRBJ1-2
v_call: TRBV18
clone_size: once
d_call: TRBD1
cdr3_nt: TGTGCCAGCTCACCCGGACAGGGGGATGGCTACACCTTC
cdr3_aa: CASSPGQGDGYTF

j_call: TRBJ1-1
v_call: TRBV11-2
clone_size: NA
d_call: NA
cdr3_nt: TGTGCCAGCAGCTTAGATAATCAGCGCGTTGAAGCTTTCTTT
cdr3_aa: CASSLDNQRVEAFF

j_call: TRBJ1-1
v_call: TRBV5-1
clone_size: NA
d_call: NA
cdr3_nt: TGCGCCAGCAGCTTGGTGCCAGTAGCGAACACTGAAGCTTTCTTT
cdr3_aa: CASSLVPVANTEAFF

j_call: TRBJ1-2
v_call: TRBV7-9
clone_size: NA
d_call: NA
cdr3_nt: TGTGCCAGCAGCCCCCCTCGTGTTGCTACTGGCTACACCTTC
cdr3_aa: CASSPPRVATGYTF

j_call: TRBJ2-1
v_call: TRBV28
clone_size: NA
d_call: TRBD1
cdr3_nt: TGTGCCAGCACGGACCCGGGACAGGGTTACAATGAGCAGTTCTTC
cdr3_aa: CASTDPGQGYNEQFF

j_call: TRBJ1-5
v_call: TRBV2
clone_size: NA
d_call: NA
cdr3_nt: TGTGCCAGCAGTGAAGGGCGGGGTAGAGACAGTCGGCATTTT
cdr3_aa: CASSEGRGRDSRHF

j_call: TRBJ1-5
v_call: TRBV5-8
clone_size: NA
d_call: NA
cdr3_nt: TGTGCCAGCAGCCCCAGGGTTGGGGATCAGCCCCAGCATTTT
cdr3_aa: CASSPRVGDQPQHF

j_call: TRBJ1-2
v_call: TRBV2
clone_size: NA
d_call: NA
cdr3_nt: TGTGCCAGCAGTGAGGGCAGGGTGTCTGGCTACACCTTC
cdr3_aa: CASSEGRVSGYTF

j_call: TRBJ1-2
v_call: TRBV4-1
clone_size: NA
d_call: TRBD1
cdr3_nt: TGCGCCAGCAGCCAAAGCCTCGGACAGGCCTTCTATGGCTACACCTTC
cdr3_aa: CASSQSLGQAFYGYTF

j_call: TRBJ1-2
v_call: TRBV6-6
clone_size: NA
d_call: NA
cdr3_nt: TGTGCCAGCAGTACTACGGTTGGCTACACCTTC
cdr3_aa: CASSTTVGYTF

j_call: TRBJ1-1
v_call: TRBV5-1
clone_size: few
d_call: TRBD1
cdr3_nt: TGCGCCAGCAGCTCGGACCCGACAGGGTCGAACACTGAAGCTTTCTTT
cdr3_aa: CASSSDPTGSNTEAFF

j_call: TRBJ2-7
v_call: TRBV5-4
clone_size: NA
d_call: TRBD1
cdr3_nt: TGTGCCAGCAGCTTTGAACAGGGGTGGTCCTACGAGCAGTACTTC
cdr3_aa: CASSFEQGWSYEQYF

j_call: TRBJ2-3
v_call: TRBV7-6
clone_size: NA
d_call: TRBD1
cdr3_nt: TGTGCCAGCAGCCCCGGGGACAGGTTTGTTGATACGCAGTATTTT
cdr3_aa: CASSPGDRFVDTQYF

j_call: TRBJ2-7
v_call: TRBV2
clone_size: NA
d_call: NA
cdr3_nt: TGTGCCAGCAGCTCAACCCTCGGCGGGGAGCAGTACTTC
cdr3_aa: CASSSTLGGEQYF

j_call: TRBJ2-5
v_call: TRBV9
clone_size: NA
d_call: NA
cdr3_nt: TGTGCCAGCAGCGCGGGGGACGACGAAGAGACCCAGTACTTC
cdr3_aa: CASSAGDDEETQYF

j_call: TRBJ1-5
v_call: TRBV28
clone_size: NA
d_call: NA
cdr3_nt: TGTGCCAGCATCCTGGCGGGGGCGGGTAATATGCATCAGCCCCAGCATTTT
cdr3_aa: CASILAGAGNMHQPQHF

j_call: TRBJ2-7
v_call: TRBV27
clone_size: NA
d_call: TRBD1
cdr3_nt: TGTGCCAGCATTTGCGACAGGGGGCCGAGCTCCTACGAGCAGTACTTC
cdr3_aa: CASICDRGPSSYEQYF

j_call: TRBJ1-2
v_call: TRBV5-4
clone_size: NA
d_call: TRBD1
cdr3_nt: TGTGCCAGCAGCTTCAAGGACAGGATCTATGGCTACACCTTC
cdr3_aa: CASSFKDRIYGYTF

j_call: TRBJ2-7
v_call: TRBV14
clone_size: NA
d_call: TRBD1
cdr3_nt: TGTGCCAGCAGCCAAGGTCAGGGGGCTTTCTACGAGCAGTACTTC
cdr3_aa: CASSQGQGAFYEQYF